Described below is a single T cell receptor beta chain sequence and its context. What this receptor recognizes is not known. No qualities accompany the bases; no much larger clone lies one base away. The record originates from a study of blood T cell repertoires in COVID-19 (dated by TCRdb to about 2020). The study in broad terms: The collaborator samples originated in the United States, Italy and Spain and spanned the acute and convalescent phases of COVID-19. The material from the prospective study consisted of cDNA or gDNA derived from T cells, B-cell-depleted T cells, or PBMCs. The sample metadata nearly always contained a de-identified subject ID, COVID-19 status, age in years and sex. The dataset comprised deeply sampled blood TCRbeta repertoires from subjects exposed to, actively infected with, or recovered from COVID-19. The repertoires were made available in a free public database intended to serve as a resource for research on the immune response to SARS-CoV-2. The samples were drawn from two sources: the first 160 participants of the ongoing ImmuneRACE study, and 1,254 subjects contributed by 6 global collaborators. HLA class I and class II types, where available, came from metadata supplied by the sample provider rather than from assay-based typing. Beyond this particular receptor, the publication reports: The quantity of clinical and demographic metadata differed by source and by participant and was supplied without curation.

One collaborating source in Seattle enrolled patients during active infection and followed them longitudinally through the course of disease. Whole blood was collected in K2EDTA tubes by collaborating institutions according to the institutions' own protocols. For TCRbeta analysis, collaborators shipped samples as frozen whole blood, isolated PBMCs, or DNA extracted from either of those sample types. The immunoSEQ Assay, a bias-controlled multiplex PCR, was used to amplify TCRbeta CDR3 regions from genomic DNA. The authors' analysis ran thus. The number of nucleated cells in each sample was estimated by amplification of reference gene primers within the assay. To quantify the absolute abundance of each unique TCRbeta CDR3 rearrangement, sequence reads were collapsed and filtered. For each sample, productive Simpson clonality was calculated by taking the square root of Simpson's diversity index across productive rearrangements. Sourced from immuneACCESS, this table was stored by TCRdb with only in-frame sequences that have V and J called. A share of the clones is absent; for the studies checked, an unresolved V gene accounts for under half, and the remainder has no known explanation. That table is the source of V, J and clone size, and D and trimming were worked out from the DNA. The table for this sample lists 200,000 to 300,000 clones; roughly 80% of them were counted only once. The top ten hold around 7.2% of the sample.

This sequence was found in a woman aged 80 or over with COVID-19, enrolled during active disease. Material: peripheral blood.

The bases are TGTGCCAGCAGCTTGGCCCGGGGGAGCACAGATACGCAGTATTTT. It specifies CASSLARGSTDTQYF. This sequence uses TRBV5-4 and TRBJ2-3; the D gene is perhaps TRBD2, on 6 matching bases. V is shortened by 0 bases, J by 0 bases, and the region joining them spans 8 bases. CDR1 and CDR2 were assigned from the germline V gene (reference sequence) as SGHNT and YYREEE. From its cysteine to its phenylalanine, the CDR3 spans 15 amino acids. Kept here is only the CDR3 DNA, which spans 45 bases and is read in frame from base 1. The CDR3 plus the reference TRBV5-4 and TRBJ2-3 genes for the other parts give the full variable domain: ETGVTQSPTHLIKTRGQQVTLRCSSQSGHNTVSWYQQALGQGPQFIFQYYREEENGRGNFPPRFSGLQFPNYSSELNVNALELDDSALYLCASSLARGSTDTQYFGPGTRLTVL.